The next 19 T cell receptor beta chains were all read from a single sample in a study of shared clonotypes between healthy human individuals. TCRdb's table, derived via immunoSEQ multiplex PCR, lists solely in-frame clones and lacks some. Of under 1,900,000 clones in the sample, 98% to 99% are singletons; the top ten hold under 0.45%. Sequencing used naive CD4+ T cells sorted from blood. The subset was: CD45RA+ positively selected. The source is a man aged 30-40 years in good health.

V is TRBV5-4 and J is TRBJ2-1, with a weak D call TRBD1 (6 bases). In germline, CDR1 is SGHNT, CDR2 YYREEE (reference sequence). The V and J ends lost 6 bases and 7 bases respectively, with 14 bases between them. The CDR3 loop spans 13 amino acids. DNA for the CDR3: TGTGCCAGCACCCCAGGGGAGAGGAATGAGCAGTTCTTC. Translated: CASTPGERNEQFF.

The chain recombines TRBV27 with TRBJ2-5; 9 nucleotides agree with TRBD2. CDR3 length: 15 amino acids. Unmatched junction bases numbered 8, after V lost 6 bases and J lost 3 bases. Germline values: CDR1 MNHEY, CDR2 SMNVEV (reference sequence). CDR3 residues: CASRGRAGGKETQYF. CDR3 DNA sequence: TGTGCCAGCAGGGGTAGAGCGGGAGGTAAAGAGACCCAGTACTTC.

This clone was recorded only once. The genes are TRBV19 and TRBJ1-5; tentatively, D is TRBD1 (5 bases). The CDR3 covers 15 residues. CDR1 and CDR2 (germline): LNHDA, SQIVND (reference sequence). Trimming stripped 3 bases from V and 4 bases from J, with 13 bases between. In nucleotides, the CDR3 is TGTGCCAGTAGTATCTCCCGGGACGGTAATCAGCCCCAGCATTTT. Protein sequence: CASSISRDGNQPQHF.

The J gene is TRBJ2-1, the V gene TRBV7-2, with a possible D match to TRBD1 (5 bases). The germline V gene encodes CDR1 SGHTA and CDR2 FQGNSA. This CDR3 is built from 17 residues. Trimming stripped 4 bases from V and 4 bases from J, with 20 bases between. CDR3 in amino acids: CASSSPHKGELYNEQFF. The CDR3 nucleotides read TGTGCCAGCAGCTCTCCTCACAAAGGGGAACTTTACAATGAGCAGTTCTTC.

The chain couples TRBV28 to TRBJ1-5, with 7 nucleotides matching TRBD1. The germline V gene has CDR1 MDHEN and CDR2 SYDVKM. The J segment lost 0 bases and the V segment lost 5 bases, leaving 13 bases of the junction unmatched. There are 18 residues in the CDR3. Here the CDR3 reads CASSHNLAGGYSNQPQHF. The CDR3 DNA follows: TGTGCCAGCAGTCACAACCTGGCAGGGGGTTATAGCAATCAGCCCCAGCATTTT.

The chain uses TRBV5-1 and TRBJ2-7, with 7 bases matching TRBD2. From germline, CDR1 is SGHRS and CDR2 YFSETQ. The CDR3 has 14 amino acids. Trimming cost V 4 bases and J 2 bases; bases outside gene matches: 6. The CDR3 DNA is TGCGCCAGCAGCAAAAGCGGGATTACCTACGAGCAGTACTTC. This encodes CASSKSGITYEQYF.

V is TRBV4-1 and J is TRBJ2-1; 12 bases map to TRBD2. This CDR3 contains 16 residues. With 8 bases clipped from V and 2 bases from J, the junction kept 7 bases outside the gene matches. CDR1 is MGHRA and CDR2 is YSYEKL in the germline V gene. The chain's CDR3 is CASQARTSGTYNEQFF. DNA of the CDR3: TGCGCCAGCCAGGCCCGGACTAGCGGGACCTACAATGAGCAGTTCTTC.

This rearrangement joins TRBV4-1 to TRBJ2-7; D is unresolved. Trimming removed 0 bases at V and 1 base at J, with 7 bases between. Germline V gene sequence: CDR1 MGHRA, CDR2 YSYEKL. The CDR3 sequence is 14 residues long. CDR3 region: CASSQDANSYEQYF. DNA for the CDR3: TGCGCCAGCAGCCAAGATGCGAATTCCTACGAGCAGTACTTC.

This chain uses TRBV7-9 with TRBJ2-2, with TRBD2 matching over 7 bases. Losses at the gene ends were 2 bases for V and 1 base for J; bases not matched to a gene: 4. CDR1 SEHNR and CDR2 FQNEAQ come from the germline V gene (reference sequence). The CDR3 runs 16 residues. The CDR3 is CASSLLAAGNTGELFF. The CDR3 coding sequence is TGTGCCAGCAGCTTACTAGCGGCAGGGAACACCGGGGAGCTGTTTTTT.

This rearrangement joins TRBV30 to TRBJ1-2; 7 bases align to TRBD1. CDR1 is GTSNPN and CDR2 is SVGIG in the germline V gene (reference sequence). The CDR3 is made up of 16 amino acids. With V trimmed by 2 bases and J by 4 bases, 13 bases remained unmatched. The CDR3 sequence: CAWSMTKQGITYGYTF. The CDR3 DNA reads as TGTGCCTGGAGTATGACCAAACAGGGGATTACCTATGGCTACACCTTC. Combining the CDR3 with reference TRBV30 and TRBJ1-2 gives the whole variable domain SQTIHQWPATLVQPVGSPLSLECTVEGTSNPNLYWYRQAAGRGLQLLFYSVGIGQISSEVPQNLSASRPQDRQFILSSKKLLLSDSGFYLCAWSMTKQGITYGYTFGSGTRLTVV.

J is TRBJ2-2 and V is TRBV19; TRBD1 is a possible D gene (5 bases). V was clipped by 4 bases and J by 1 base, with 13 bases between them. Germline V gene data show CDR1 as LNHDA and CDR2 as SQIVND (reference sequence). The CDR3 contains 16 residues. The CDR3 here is CASSRGGPRNTGELFF. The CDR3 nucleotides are TGTGCCAGTAGTAGGGGCGGACCCCGGAACACCGGGGAGCTGTTTTTT.

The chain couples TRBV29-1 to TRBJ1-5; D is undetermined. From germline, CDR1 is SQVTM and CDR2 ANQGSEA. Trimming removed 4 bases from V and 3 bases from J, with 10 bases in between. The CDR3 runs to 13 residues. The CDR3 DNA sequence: TGCAGCGTTGGGTGGCAGAACAATCAGCCCCAGCATTTT. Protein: CSVGWQNNQPQHF.

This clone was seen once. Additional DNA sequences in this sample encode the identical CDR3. For the CDR3, the DNA is TGCGCCAGCAGCTTAGTCTCGGATACGCAGTATTTT. It translates to CASSLVSDTQYF. The chain links TRBV5-1 to TRBJ2-3; no reliable D call. V was pared by 2 bases and J by 6 bases, with 7 bases between. The CDR3 consists of 12 residues. Germline V lookup: CDR1 SGHRS, CDR2 YFSETQ.

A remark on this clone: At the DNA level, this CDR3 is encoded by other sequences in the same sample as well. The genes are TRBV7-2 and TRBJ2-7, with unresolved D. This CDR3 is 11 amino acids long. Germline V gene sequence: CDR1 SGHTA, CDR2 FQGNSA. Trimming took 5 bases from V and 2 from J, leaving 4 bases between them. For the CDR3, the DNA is TGTGCCAGCAGCCTTACCTACGAGCAGTACTTC. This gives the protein CASSLTYEQYF.

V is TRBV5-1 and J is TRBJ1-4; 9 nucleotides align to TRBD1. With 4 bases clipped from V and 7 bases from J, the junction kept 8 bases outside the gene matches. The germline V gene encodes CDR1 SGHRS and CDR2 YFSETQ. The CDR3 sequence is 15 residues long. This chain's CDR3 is CASSLQGADVEKLFF. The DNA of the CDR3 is TGCGCCAGCAGCCTACAGGGGGCTGATGTTGAAAAACTGTTTTTT.

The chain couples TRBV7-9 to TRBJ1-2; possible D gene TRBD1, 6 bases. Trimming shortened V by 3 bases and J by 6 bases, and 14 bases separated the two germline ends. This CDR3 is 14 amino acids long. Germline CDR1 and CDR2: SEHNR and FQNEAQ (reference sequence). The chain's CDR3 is CASSFLGGSNGYTF. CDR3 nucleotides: TGTGCCAGCAGCTTCCTAGGGGGGAGCAATGGCTACACCTTC. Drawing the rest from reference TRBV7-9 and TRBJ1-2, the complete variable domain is DTGVSQNPRHKITKRGQNVTFRCDPISEHNRLYWYRQTLGQGPEFLTYFQNEAQLEKSRLLSDRFSAERPKGSFSTLEIQRTEQGDSAMYLCASSFLGGSNGYTFGSGTRLTVV.

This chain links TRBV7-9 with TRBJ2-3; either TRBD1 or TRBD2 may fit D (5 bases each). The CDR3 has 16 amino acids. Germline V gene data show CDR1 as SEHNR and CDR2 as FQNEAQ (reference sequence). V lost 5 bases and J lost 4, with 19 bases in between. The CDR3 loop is CASSPGRRGRADTQYF. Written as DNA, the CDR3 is TGTGCCAGCAGCCCCGGCCGACGGGGCAGGGCAGATACGCAGTATTTT.

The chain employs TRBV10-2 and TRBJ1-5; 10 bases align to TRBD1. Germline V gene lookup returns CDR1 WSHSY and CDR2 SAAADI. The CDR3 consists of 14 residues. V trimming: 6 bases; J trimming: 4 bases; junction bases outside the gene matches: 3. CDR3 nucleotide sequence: TGCGCCAGCAGGACAGGGGGCACGAATCAGCCCCAGCATTTT. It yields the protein CASRTGGTNQPQHF.

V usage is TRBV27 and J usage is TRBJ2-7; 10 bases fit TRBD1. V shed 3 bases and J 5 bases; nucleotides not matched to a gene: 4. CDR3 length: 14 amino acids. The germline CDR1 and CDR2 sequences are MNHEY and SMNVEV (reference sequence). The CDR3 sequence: CASSFGTGAHEQYF. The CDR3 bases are TGTGCCAGCAGTTTCGGGACAGGGGCCCACGAGCAGTACTTC.